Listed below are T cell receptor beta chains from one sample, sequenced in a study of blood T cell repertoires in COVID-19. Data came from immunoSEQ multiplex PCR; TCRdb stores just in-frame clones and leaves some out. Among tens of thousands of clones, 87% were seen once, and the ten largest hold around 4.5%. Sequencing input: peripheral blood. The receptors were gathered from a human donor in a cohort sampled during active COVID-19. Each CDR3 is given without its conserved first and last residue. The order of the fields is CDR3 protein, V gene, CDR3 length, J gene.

ASSDLAAIPPESLH | TRBV25-1 | 14 | TRBJ1-6
ASSVTRGGTDTQY | TRBV6-4 | 13 | TRBJ2-3
ASSDASARETQY | TRBV2 | 12 | TRBJ2-5
ASGAGNTGELF | TRBV12-3/TRBV12-4 | 11 | TRBJ2-2
ASRQASNQPQH | TRBV6-5 | 11 | TRBJ1-5
ASSSQPRVRVGNTIY | TRBV9 | 15 | TRBJ1-3
ASRTSGTQY | TRBV12-3/TRBV12-4 | 9 | NA
ASILQGRRNTEAF | TRBV6-5 | 13 | TRBJ1-1
ASSLDGGYYNEQF | TRBV11-1 | 13 | TRBJ2-1
ASSLTREKLF | TRBV3-1/TRBV3-2 | 10 | TRBJ1-4
ASSIGGLNYEQY | TRBV28 | 12 | TRBJ2-7
ASSYSPGNYGYT | TRBV6-5 | 12 | TRBJ1-2
ASRPTGVGANVLT | TRBV19 | 13 | TRBJ2-6
ASSYLGDRGIHEQY | TRBV6-5 | 14 | TRBJ2-7
ASSLSSGSGEQY | TRBV7-3 | 12 | TRBJ2-7
ATRQAPETQY | TRBV27 | 10 | TRBJ2-5
ASSQGVGTEAF | TRBV25-1 | 11 | TRBJ1-1
ASSSLIRDRDGTQY | TRBV28 | 14 | TRBJ2-5
ASSLGTGSGYT | TRBV7-9 | 11 | TRBJ1-2
ASSISGRVTDTQY | TRBV19 | 13 | TRBJ2-3
SVSNRLENTEAF | TRBV29-1 | 12 | TRBJ1-1
STSVTGMVRETQY | TRBV29-1 | 13 | TRBJ2-5
ASRAGQGNGYT | TRBV7-3 | 11 | TRBJ1-2
ASSQTPLTSGRSGELF | TRBV11-3 | 16 | TRBJ2-2
ASSLSGAGNTIY | TRBV27 | 12 | TRBJ1-3
ASSSLGGRGGVMVAGASYEQY | TRBV28 | 21 | TRBJ2-7
ASSSLLERNEQF | TRBV7-9 | 12 | TRBJ2-1
ASSFDTNQPQH | TRBV7-9 | 11 | TRBJ1-5
ATSTPSRDRVAKNIQY | TRBV15 | 16 | TRBJ2-4
ASSLDRNSPLH | TRBV11-2 | 11 | TRBJ1-6
ASSEATVGEQY | TRBV2 | 11 | TRBJ2-7
ASSDVAGSSYNEQF | TRBV11-3 | 14 | TRBJ2-1
ASSYGLAGALTKNIQY | TRBV11-2 | 16 | TRBJ2-4
ASSNDRPQGLILGLTDTQY | TRBV28 | 19 | TRBJ2-3
AWSWGRSYGYT | TRBV30 | 11 | TRBJ1-2
ASRRDRVYTGLF | TRBV7-2 | 12 | TRBJ2-2
ASTRGGAQNGETQY | TRBV5-1 | 14 | TRBJ2-5
ASSFAGTSGNNEQF | TRBV27 | 14 | TRBJ2-1
ASSQVPGTGPTY | TRBV14 | 12 | TRBJ1-3
ASRGASETQY | TRBV2 | 10 | TRBJ2-5
ASSLTGWGEKLF | TRBV7-9 | 12 | TRBJ1-4
ASSWGTSGSTEQY | TRBV5-8 | 13 | TRBJ2-7
AWSTIFAVGTDTQY | TRBV30 | 14 | TRBJ2-3
ASSLQGGNSPLH | TRBV27 | 12 | TRBJ1-6
ASSQEREGRYEQY | TRBV4-3 | 13 | TRBJ2-7
ASSLNRGGREQY | TRBV11-2 | 12 | TRBJ2-7
ASSLDIRRGSSISGANVLT | TRBV5-1 | 19 | TRBJ2-6
ASSLALAANTGELF | TRBV7-8 | 14 | TRBJ2-2
ASYGTGSPSMNEQY | TRBV28 | 14 | TRBJ2-7
ASSLGAGSLMDTQY | TRBV11-1 | 14 | TRBJ2-3
ASSPQGAWGQPQH | TRBV18 | 13 | TRBJ1-5
ASSLTSGRAQRVEQY | TRBV28 | 15 | TRBJ2-7
ASSITGVVTGELF | TRBV19 | 13 | TRBJ2-2
SALADSPLH | TRBV20-1 | 9 | TRBJ1-6
ASSLVQGQPQH | TRBV7-2 | 11 | TRBJ1-5
ASSPSTIGNEQF | TRBV7-3 | 12 | TRBJ2-1
ASSQVGWAGGIEAF | TRBV14 | 14 | TRBJ1-1